The 11 T cell receptor beta chains presented below share a single source sample, sequenced in a study of blood T cell repertoires in COVID-19. Sequencing was performed with immunoSEQ multiplex PCR; in TCRdb, only in-frame clones are kept and a portion is missing. The profile shows under 200,000 clones, around 87% of them singletons. The sequenced sample consisted of peripheral blood. These receptors came from a man aged 35-49 years with active or convalescent COVID-19.

The chain uses TRBV5-4 and TRBJ1-2, with 7 bases matching TRBD1. The CDR3 runs to 15 residues. The ends lost 3 bases at V and 0 bases at J; junction bases unmatched: 5. Germline values: CDR1 SGHNT, CDR2 YYREEE (reference sequence). CDR3 residues: CASSSGTAANYGYTF. CDR3 coding DNA: TGTGCCAGCAGCTCAGGGACAGCCGCTAACTATGGCTACACCTTC.

This clone has more than one count but fewer than ten. J is TRBJ2-7 and V is TRBV5-5; the match to TRBD1 covers 8 bases. The CDR3 is made up of 14 amino acids. Germline V gives CDR1 SGHKS, CDR2 YYEKEE (reference sequence). V lost 3 bases and J lost 5; bases outside the gene matches: 7. CDR3 nucleotides: TGTGCCAGCAGCTCTGGACAGGGTCTCAACGAGCAGTACTTC. Translating it yields CASSSGQGLNEQYF.

The chain is built from TRBV16 and TRBJ1-1; a weak D match, TRBD1 (5 bases). The CDR3 totals 14 residues. The germline V and J ends were trimmed by 3 bases and 1 base, with 9 bases remaining between them. Per the germline V gene, CDR1 is KGHSY and CDR2 is FQNENV. In nucleotides, the CDR3 is TGTGCCAGCAGCCAGCTAGGGGAGAACACTGAAGCTTTCTTT. Translating gives CASSQLGENTEAFF.

This clone was counted once. The chain employs TRBV6-4 and TRBJ1-1, with 7 positions matching TRBD1. V lost 5 bases to trimming and J lost 1 base; unmatched junction nucleotides: 7. The CDR3 has 15 amino acids. Germline-derived CDR1 and CDR2 are MRHNA and SNTAGT. The CDR3 spells CASSLSAGGNTEAFF. CDR3 coding DNA: TGTGCCAGCAGTCTATCCGCAGGGGGGAACACTGAAGCTTTCTTT.

This sequence joins TRBV2 and TRBJ1-5; no firm D call. V was clipped by 6 bases and J by 4 bases, with 16 bases between them. CDR1 is SNHLY, CDR2 FYNNEI, per germline. The CDR3 is 15 amino acids. CDR3 in amino acids: CASSSDPRGNQPQHF. In DNA form, the CDR3 reads TGTGCCAGCAGCTCGGACCCGAGAGGGAATCAGCCCCAGCATTTT.

The chain joins TRBV11-3 to TRBJ2-5; D perhaps matches TRBD1 (5 bases). Trimming removed 5 bases at V and 3 bases at J, with 16 bases between. The CDR3 extends over 15 amino acids. Germline V lookup: CDR1 SGHNT, CDR2 YENEEA. The CDR3 here is CASSPGSGREETQYF. CDR3 bases: TGTGCCAGCAGCCCAGGATCGGGCAGGGAAGAGACCCAGTACTTC.

This clone was found a few times. The chain uses TRBV11-1 and TRBJ1-1; D unresolved. Trimming took 5 bases from V and 8 from J, leaving 12 bases between them. This CDR3 contains 12 residues. Germline values: CDR1 SGHAT, CDR2 FQDESV (reference sequence). The CDR3 loop is CASSQDREEAFF. In DNA, the CDR3 is TGTGCCAGCAGCCAGGACCGGGAGGAAGCTTTCTTT.

The chain joins TRBV7-8 to TRBJ2-5; TRBD1 matches 9 bases. The CDR3 covers 16 residues. Germline loops: CDR1 SGHVS, CDR2 FQNEAQ. The V gene end was trimmed by 5 bases and the J gene end by 4 bases; junction bases not matched to a gene: 11. In DNA, the CDR3 is TGTGCCAGCAGCCTCCGCCGGGACAGGGACACAGAGACCCAGTACTTC. Translation gives CASSLRRDRDTETQYF.

This rearrangement joins TRBV3-1 (or the pseudogene TRBV3-2) to TRBJ2-5; 8 nucleotides agree with TRBD2. CDR3 size: 14 residues. Trimming took 7 bases from V and 1 from J; bases not matched to a gene: 5. Germline V lookup: CDR1 LGHDT, CDR2 YNNKEL (reference sequence). CDR3 sequence reads: CASTGGGLQETQYF. The CDR3 bases are TGTGCCAGCACCGGGGGGGGGCTCCAAGAGACCCAGTACTTC.

The J gene is TRBJ2-1, the V gene TRBV28; 10 positions match TRBD2. Trimming removed 4 bases from V and 5 bases from J; junction bases left unmatched: 8. The germline V gene encodes CDR1 MDHEN and CDR2 SYDVKM. CDR3 length: 16 amino acids. The CDR3 nucleotides are TGTGCCAGCAGTTCCCCCGGGACTAGCGTCGACAATGAGCAGTTCTTC. As protein: CASSSPGTSVDNEQFF. The variable domain in full, completed from reference TRBV28 and TRBJ2-1, reads DVKVTQSSRYLVKRTGEKVFLECVQDMDHENMFWYRQDPGLGLRLIYFSYDVKMKEKGDIPEGYSVSREKKERFSLILESASTNQTSMYLCASSSPGTSVDNEQFFGPGTRLTVL.

The rearrangement links TRBV11-2 to TRBJ1-1; TRBD1 agrees at 11 bases. CDR1 is SGHAT, CDR2 FQNNGV, per germline. V was clipped by 5 bases and J by 5 bases; unmatched bases: 4. The CDR3 runs to 14 residues. In DNA, the CDR3 is TGTGCCAGCAGCCGGGACAGGGGGGTAACTGAAGCTTTCTTT. This translates into CASSRDRGVTEAFF.